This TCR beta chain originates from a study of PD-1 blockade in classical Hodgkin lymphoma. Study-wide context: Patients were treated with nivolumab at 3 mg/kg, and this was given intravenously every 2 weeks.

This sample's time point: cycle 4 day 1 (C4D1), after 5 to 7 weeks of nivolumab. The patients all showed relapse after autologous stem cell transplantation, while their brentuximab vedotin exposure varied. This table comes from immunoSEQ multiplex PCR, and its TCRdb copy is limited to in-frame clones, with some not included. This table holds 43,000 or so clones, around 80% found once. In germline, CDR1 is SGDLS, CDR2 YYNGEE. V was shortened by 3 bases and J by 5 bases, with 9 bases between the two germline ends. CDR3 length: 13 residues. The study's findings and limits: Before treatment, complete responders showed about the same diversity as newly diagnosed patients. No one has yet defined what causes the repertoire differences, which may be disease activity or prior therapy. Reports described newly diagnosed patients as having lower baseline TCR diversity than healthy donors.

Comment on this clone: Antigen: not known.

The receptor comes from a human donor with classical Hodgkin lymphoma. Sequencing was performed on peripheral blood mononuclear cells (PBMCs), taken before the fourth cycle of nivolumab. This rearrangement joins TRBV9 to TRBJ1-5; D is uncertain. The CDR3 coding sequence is TGTGCCAGCAGCGCGGACCCGGATCAGCCCCAGCATTTT. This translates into CASSADPDQPQHF.